This paragraph covers one T cell receptor beta chain sequence. The antigen is undetermined. Each sorted subset replicate got 200 ng genomic DNA, about 33,000 genomes. Measured with immunoSEQ multiplex PCR; TCRdb has only the in-frame clones, and not every one. Of about 2 million clones in the sample, 85% to 95% were seen once. The sample comes from a study of shared clonotypes between healthy human individuals. Study-wide background: CD8 memory received one plate per donor, CD8 naive two, CD4 memory three and CD4 naive three.

CD45RO negativity and positive selection for CCR7 defined naive CD8 cells, a population that excluded terminally differentiated effector memory CD45RA+ cells. Study outcomes and limitations: Shared across four donors were roughly 4.7% of the naive CD4 clonotypes. Memory subsets generally showed smaller estimated richness than naive subsets did.

Trimming removed 5 bases from V and 1 base from J, with 17 bases in between. CDR1 is SEHNR and CDR2 is FQNEAQ in the germline V gene (reference sequence). The CDR3 has 16 amino acids. The sequence was collected from a man younger than 35 in good health. Sample: naive CD8+ T cells sorted from blood. V usage is TRBV7-9 and J usage is TRBJ1-2; D unresolved. In nucleotides, the CDR3 is TGTGCCAGCAGCCTTGGACTGGGCGGCGATAACTATGGCTACACCTTC. Its protein is CASSLGLGGDNYGYTF.